This is a list of T cell receptor beta chains from one sample in a study of blood T cell repertoires in COVID-19. Libraries were prepared by immunoSEQ multiplex PCR; TCRdb keeps only in-frame clonotypes and omits some of them. Here the sample spans 190,000 or so clones, approximately 80% being singletons. The source material was PBMCs or T cells enriched from blood (not recorded which). The receptors here all came from a man aged 35 to 55 who had recovered from COVID-19. CDR3s include the opening cysteine and the closing phenylalanine or tryptophan. The order of the fields is CDR3 protein, J gene, clone size, V gene. Expanded clones are given a class, and other clones once, few, many or no size at all.

CASSSWDRTSF TRBJ2-7 . TRBV5-4
CASSKNPGLPGNEQFF TRBJ2-1 . TRBV4-2
CASRRESSYEQYF TRBJ2-7 . TRBV7-8
CASSHDGQGAGYTF TRBJ1-2 . TRBV3-1/TRBV3-2
CASSLFRGSDRGEETQYF TRBJ2-5 . TRBV5-1
CASSPRASGNNQVYEQYF TRBJ2-7 . TRBV5-1
CAWSRGGRANEQFF TRBJ2-1 . TRBV30
CASSIGTIRYTF TRBJ1-2 . TRBV19
CASSRRGAGQPQHF TRBJ1-5 few TRBV3-1/TRBV3-2
CASSLAVGDNEQFF TRBJ2-1 . TRBV5-4
CATSDGPDRGNYGYTF TRBJ1-2 . TRBV24-1
CASSEEAGSSYNSPLHF TRBJ1-6 few TRBV9
CASSPRDFLFELFF TRBJ2-2 few TRBV5-6
CASSLGRTSSYEQYF TRBJ2-7 . TRBV5-1
CASSYGSDNEKLFF TRBJ1-4 . TRBV2
CASSPETSGVMDNEQFF TRBJ2-1 . TRBV18
CSASTTGNINEQFF TRBJ2-1 . TRBV20-1
CASSLLSPGNTIYF TRBJ1-3 . TRBV11-2
CASGGQAKYGYTF TRBJ1-2 once TRBV12-5
CASEKPQGRNTEAFF TRBJ1-1 . TRBV6-5
CASSKGQIYEQYF TRBJ2-7 once TRBV5-1
CASSAQGIGQPQHF TRBJ1-5 . TRBV7-8
CASSPGTGAYEQYF TRBJ2-7 . TRBV9
CASSPSGRAGLEQYF TRBJ2-7 . TRBV5-1
CASSIGLGQSTEAFF TRBJ1-1 . TRBV19
CATSDFRGEPQHF TRBJ1-5 many TRBV24-1
CSAEPGVGNTEAFF TRBJ1-1 . TRBV29-1
CASSLSRMSETVPHSPLHF TRBJ1-6 . TRBV27
CASSEAQLSEQYF TRBJ2-7 . TRBV6-1
CASQKREGSYEQYF TRBJ2-7 . TRBV19
CAWSVGGQSNQPQHF TRBJ1-5 . TRBV30
CASSQPGQGAGGYTF TRBJ1-2 . TRBV6-6
CASSYLAGVGTGELFF TRBJ2-2 few TRBV6-6
CASSLALAGDSYNEQFF TRBJ2-1 . TRBV7-7
CASSAGALTLGYGYTF TRBJ1-2 . TRBV6-1
CASSQVEDRSNYGYTF TRBJ1-2 . TRBV3-1/TRBV3-2
CASRELQGSNQPQHF TRBJ1-5 . TRBV27
CASSIGGGTEAFF TRBJ1-1 . TRBV19
CASSEYGEGDTQYF TRBJ2-3 . TRBV25-1
CASSLRQGYNSPLHF TRBJ1-6 . TRBV3-1/TRBV3-2
CAMVQPPYGYTF TRBJ1-2 once TRBV19
CASSPKQDNYGYTF TRBJ1-2 . TRBV11-3
CASSLMQGSSQQYF TRBJ2-7 . TRBV27
CASREGELQGYEQYF TRBJ2-7 once TRBV2
CASCRGLRDEQFF TRBJ2-1 . TRBV19
CASSLLRLGYTF TRBJ1-2 . TRBV7-9
CASSPSGGFFQTDTQYF TRBJ2-3 . TRBV10-1
CASSGGAGRETQYF TRBJ2-5 . TRBV19
CASSLGGTSETQYF TRBJ2-5 . TRBV7-2